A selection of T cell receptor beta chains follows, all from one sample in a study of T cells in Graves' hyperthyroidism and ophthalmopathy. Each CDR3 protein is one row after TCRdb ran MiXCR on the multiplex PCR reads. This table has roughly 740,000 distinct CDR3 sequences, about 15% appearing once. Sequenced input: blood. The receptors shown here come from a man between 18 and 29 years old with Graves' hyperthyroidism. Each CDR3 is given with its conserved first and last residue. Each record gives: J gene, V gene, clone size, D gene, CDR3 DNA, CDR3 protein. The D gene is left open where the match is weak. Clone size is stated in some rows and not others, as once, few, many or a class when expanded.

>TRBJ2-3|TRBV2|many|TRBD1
TGTGCCAGCAGTGCCCAGGGGGCCGGAGGAGATACGCAGTATTTT
CASSAQGAGGDTQYF
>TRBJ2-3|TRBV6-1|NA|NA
TGTGCCAGCAGCCCGGTTTCGGGGGTGAGCACAGATACGCAGTATTTT
CASSPVSGVSTDTQYF
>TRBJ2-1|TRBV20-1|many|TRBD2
TGCAGTGCTAGAGTAGCGGGGTCCTCCTACAATGAGCAGTTCTTC
CSARVAGSSYNEQFF
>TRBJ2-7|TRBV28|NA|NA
TGTGCCAGCAGGCGGCCGGGACCTCTTTCCCACGAGCAGTACTTC
CASRRPGPLSHEQYF
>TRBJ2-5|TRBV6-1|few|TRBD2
TGTGCCAGCAGTGTAGGCCTAGCGGGAGTAGGGGAGACCCAGTACTTC
CASSVGLAGVGETQYF
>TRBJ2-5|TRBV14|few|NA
TGTGCCAGCAGCCAAGATTCGTACCGGAAAGAGACCCAGTACTTC
CASSQDSYRKETQYF
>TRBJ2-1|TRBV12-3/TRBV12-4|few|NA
TGTGCCAGCAGTTTCAGCCACTCCTACAATGAGCAGTTCTTC
CASSFSHSYNEQFF
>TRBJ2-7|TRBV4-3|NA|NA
TGCGCCAGCAGCCAGGGCGTGATAGGAGGAGCGCTGTACGAGCAGTACTTC
CASSQGVIGGALYEQYF
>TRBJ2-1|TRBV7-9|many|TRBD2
TGTGCCAGCAGTTTACTAGCGGGAGTAGGCTACAATGAGCAGTTCTTC
CASSLLAGVGYNEQFF
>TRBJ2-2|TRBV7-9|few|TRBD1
TGTGCCAGCAGCCTGGGACAGCACACCGGGGAGCTGTTTTTT
CASSLGQHTGELFF
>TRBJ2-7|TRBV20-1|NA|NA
TGCAGTGCTCACTCAGAACTAGCCAAACATGTCTACGAGCAGTACTTC
CSAHSELAKHVYEQYF
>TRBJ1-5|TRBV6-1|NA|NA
TGTGCCAGCAGTGGCCCGGGTCGGGGGAATCAGCCCCAGCATTTT
CASSGPGRGNQPQHF
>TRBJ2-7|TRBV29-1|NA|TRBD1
TGCAGCGGGGGGACAGGGGGTGGCGAGCAGTACTTC
CSGGTGGGEQYF
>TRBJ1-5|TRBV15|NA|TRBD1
TGTGCCACCAGCAGAATAAGTTTACCGGGACAGGGCAATCAGCCCCAGCATTTT
CATSRISLPGQGNQPQHF
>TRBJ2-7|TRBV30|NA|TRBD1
TGTGCCTGGAGTGGGGGGACAGGGTCCTACGAGCAGTACTTC
CAWSGGTGSYEQYF
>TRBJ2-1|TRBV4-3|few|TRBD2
TGCGCCAGCAGGCCCCCCGGAGCGGGAGGTTTGGATGAGCAGTTCTTC
CASRPPGAGGLDEQFF
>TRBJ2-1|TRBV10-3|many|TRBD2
TGTGCCATCAGTCCGACTAGCGGGATCTACAATGAGCAGTTCTTC
CAISPTSGIYNEQFF
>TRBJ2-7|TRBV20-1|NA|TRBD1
TGCAGTGCAAGGACAGGGTTCAACGAGCAGTACTTC
CSARTGFNEQYF
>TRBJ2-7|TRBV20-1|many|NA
TGCAGCGCTACCACATCCTGGGACTACGAGCAGTACTTC
CSATTSWDYEQYF
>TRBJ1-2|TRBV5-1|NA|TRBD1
TGCGCCAGCAGCACTCGGAAGACAGGGGGCAATGGCTACACCTTC
CASSTRKTGGNGYTF
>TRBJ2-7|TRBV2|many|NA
TGTGCCAGCAGCGGCAGTCCCTACGAGCAGTACTTC
CASSGSPYEQYF
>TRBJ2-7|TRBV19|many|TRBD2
TGTGCCAGTACCCCGGGGGGACCCCTCTCCTACGAGCAGTACTTC
CASTPGGPLSYEQYF
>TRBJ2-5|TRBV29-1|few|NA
TGCAGCGTTGAAGAAAAGGGCCCCGAGACCCAGTACTTC
CSVEEKGPETQYF